This record concerns one T cell receptor (beta chain) sequence. This specimen belongs to a study of blood T cell repertoires in COVID-19. Study in general: The cDNA or gDNA used as material had been derived from T cells, B-cell-depleted T cells, or PBMCs.

V shed 4 bases and J shed 7 bases, with 11 bases lying between them. Per the germline V gene, CDR1 is KGHSY and CDR2 is FQNENV. This CDR3 region has 13 residues. In the study's own analysis: It was from reference gene primer amplification that nucleated cell counts were estimated. Repertoires were generated with immunoSEQ multiplex PCR, while TCRdb's copy carries only in-frame clones and drops some. The DNA gave D and trimming, while V, J and clone size come from that table. The table has about 14,000 clones, around four fifths seen once. The TCR sequence derives from a man in his forties with active or convalescent COVID-19. Sequencing used peripheral blood. The chain joins TRBV16 to TRBJ2-1, with D perhaps TRBD1 (6 bases). The chain's CDR3 is CASSLLTGNEQFF. The CDR3 DNA sequence: TGTGCCAGCAGCCTTTTAACAGGGAATGAGCAGTTCTTC.